Following are 21 T cell receptor beta chains from one sample sequenced in a study of memory CD8 T cells in hepatitis C reinfection. Assay: immunoSEQ multiplex PCR; the TCRdb copy retains only in-frame clones and omits some. This table has over 50,000 clones, 85% to 90% appearing once. As for time point: pre-reinfection, 55 to 20 weeks before reinfection detection. The sorted cells went straight to TCR sequencing with no prior in vitro expansion. Material for sequencing was naive CD8+ T cells sorted from blood. The receptors were gathered from a man between 18 and 35 years old with hepatitis C virus infection.

V is TRBV6-5 and J is TRBJ2-3; 14 positions match TRBD2. Germline-derived CDR1 and CDR2 are MNHEY and SVGAGI. The V segment lost 6 bases and the J segment 6 bases; nucleotides outside the gene matches: 5. The CDR3 covers 15 residues. CDR3 sequence (DNA): TGTGCCAGCAGGAGACTAGCGGGAGGGGTGGATACGCAGTATTTT. Translated, it gives CASRRLAGGVDTQYF.

This clone was found once. The chain is built from TRBV7-9 and TRBJ1-4; D is perhaps TRBD1 (5 bases). Trimming stripped 4 bases from V and 4 bases from J, with 22 bases between. Per the germline V gene, CDR1 is SEHNR and CDR2 is FQNEAQ (reference sequence). CDR3 length: 18 amino acids. The CDR3 region is CASSSPGFPVGGNEKLFF. In DNA, the CDR3 is TGTGCCAGCAGCTCTCCCGGTTTCCCCGTGGGGGGTAATGAAAAACTGTTTTTT. Full variable domain (remainder filled in from reference TRBV7-9 and TRBJ1-4): DTGVSQNPRHKITKRGQNVTFRCDPISEHNRLYWYRQTLGQGPEFLTYFQNEAQLEKSRLLSDRFSAERPKGSFSTLEIQRTEQGDSAMYLCASSSPGFPVGGNEKLFFGSGTQLSVL.

Concerning this clone: The same CDR3 is also encoded by other DNA sequences in this sample. The chain links TRBV11-3 to TRBJ1-1; D uncertain. The CDR3 extends over 13 amino acids. V dropped 5 bases and J dropped 5 bases, with 12 bases sitting between them. In germline, CDR1 is SGHNT, CDR2 YENEEA. The CDR3 loop is CASSPTGNTEAFF. The CDR3 DNA reads as TGTGCCAGCAGCCCGACGGGTAATACTGAAGCTTTCTTT.

The chain couples TRBV11-1 to TRBJ2-1, with TRBD2 matching 12 bases. V lost 1 base and J lost 4; bases outside the gene matches: 2. This CDR3 is built from 16 residues. Germline lookup yields CDR1 SGHAT and CDR2 FQDESV (reference sequence). The CDR3, as DNA: TGTGCCAGCAGCTTAGGACTAGCGGGAGAGTACAATGAGCAGTTCTTC. It yields the protein CASSLGLAGEYNEQFF.

V usage is TRBV5-1 and J usage is TRBJ1-2, with TRBD1 identical over 8 bases. The ends lost 4 bases at V and 8 bases at J; junction bases unmatched: 10. Germline-derived CDR1 and CDR2 are SGHRS and YFSETQ. The CDR3 covers 14 residues. The CDR3 DNA follows: TGCGCCAGCAGCGCAGGACAGGGTCAATGGGGCTACACCTTC. Its protein is CASSAGQGQWGYTF.

V usage is TRBV6-5 and J usage is TRBJ2-7; tentatively, D is TRBD1 (6 bases). This CDR3 contains 13 residues. Germline assignment: CDR1 MNHEY and CDR2 SVGAGI. V dropped 4 bases and J dropped 6 bases, with 13 bases sitting between them. This chain's CDR3 is CASSSLRGGEQYV. CDR3 nucleotides: TGTGCCAGCAGTTCCCTTAGAGGGGGCGAGCAGTACGTC.

The genes are TRBV27 and TRBJ2-5; a weak D match, TRBD1 (5 bases). The J call may be faulty, since TRBJ2-7 better matches the DNA end. This CDR3 comprises 14 residues. The germline V gene encodes CDR1 MNHEY and CDR2 SMNVEV (reference sequence). The CDR3 region has the DNA TGTGCCAGCAGTTCCGGACAAACCTCCTACGAGCAGTACTTC. This translates into CASSSGQTSYEQYF.

This clone occurred once. This sequence joins TRBV11-2 and TRBJ1-1, with 8 bases aligning to TRBD1. The CDR3 runs to 14 residues. Germline V gene sequence: CDR1 SGHAT, CDR2 FQNNGV. J was trimmed by 4 bases and V by 5 bases; bases with no gene match: 6. Here the CDR3 reads CASSPGQGRTEAFF. CDR3 sequence (DNA): TGTGCCAGCAGCCCCGGACAGGGTCGCACTGAAGCTTTCTTT.

The CDR3 loop is CASSFQGYEQYF. The CDR3 nucleotides are TGTGCCAGCAGCTTCCAGGGATACGAGCAGTACTTC. J is TRBJ2-7 and V is TRBV5-4; D is possibly TRBD1 (5 bases). V was cut by 2 bases and J by 4 bases, with 7 bases left in between. Germline V gives CDR1 SGHNT, CDR2 YYREEE (reference sequence). CDR3 length: 12 amino acids. Full variable domain (outside the CDR3, taken from reference TRBV5-4 and TRBJ2-7): ETGVTQSPTHLIKTRGQQVTLRCSSQSGHNTVSWYQQALGQGPQFIFQYYREEENGRGNFPPRFSGLQFPNYSSELNVNALELDDSALYLCASSFQGYEQYFGPGTRLTVT.

The chain combines TRBV4-1 with TRBJ2-2, with D tentatively TRBD1 (5 bases). Per the germline V gene, CDR1 is MGHRA and CDR2 is YSYEKL. V shed 4 bases and J shed 6 bases, with 6 bases lying between them. This CDR3 contains 12 residues. The CDR3 region is CASSPGSGELFF. CDR3 DNA: TGCGCCAGCAGCCCAGGGTCCGGGGAGCTGTTTTTT.

The chain's CDR3 is CAWTPGTGELFF. The CDR3 DNA sequence: TGTGCCTGGACCCCAGGGACCGGGGAGCTGTTTTTT. J is TRBJ2-2 and V is TRBV30, with D maybe TRBD1 (5 bases). V dropped 4 bases and J dropped 5 bases, with 8 bases sitting between them. Germline loops: CDR1 GTSNPN, CDR2 SVGIG (reference sequence). The CDR3 is 12 amino acids.

V and J are TRBV6-6 and TRBJ2-7, with D maybe TRBD1 (6 bases). The germline V and J ends were trimmed by 5 bases and 4 bases, with 15 bases remaining between them. The CDR3 is made up of 14 amino acids. CDR1 MNHNY and CDR2 SVGAGI come from the germline V gene (reference sequence). CDR3 region: CASSDLTGSYEQYF. CDR3 nucleotide sequence: TGTGCCAGCAGTGACTTAACAGGGTCGTACGAGCAGTACTTC.

CDR3 sequence: CASSPGTSGRWYEQFF. The DNA of the CDR3 is TGTGCCAGCAGTCCCGGGACTAGCGGGAGGTGGTATGAGCAGTTCTTC. The chain employs TRBV27 and TRBJ2-1; 15 bases are shared with TRBD2. The CDR3 totals 16 residues. V dropped 5 bases and J dropped 8; count of bases not matched to a gene: 7. The germline V gene has CDR1 MNHEY and CDR2 SMNVEV (reference sequence).

The rearrangement uses TRBV28 and TRBJ1-2, with 7 bases fitting TRBD1. CDR1 and CDR2 (germline): MDHEN, SYDVKM. This CDR3 has 14 residues. V lost 6 bases to trimming and J lost 4 bases; unmatched junction nucleotides: 8. CDR3 region: CASRPEGQIYGYTF. The CDR3 nucleotides are TGTGCCAGCAGACCTGAGGGACAGATCTATGGCTACACCTTC.

The V gene is TRBV7-9, the J gene TRBJ2-2, with a weak D call TRBD2 (6 bases). In germline, CDR1 is SEHNR, CDR2 FQNEAQ (reference sequence). The CDR3 runs to 15 residues. V lost 3 bases and J 1 base, leaving 9 bases between the germline ends. This CDR3 is CASSFRRENTGELFF. The CDR3 coding sequence is TGTGCCAGCAGCTTTCGGCGGGAGAACACCGGGGAGCTGTTTTTT.

The V and J genes are TRBV29-1 and TRBJ1-1; 7 bases match TRBD1. V lost 6 bases, J lost 1 base, and 14 bases stayed unmatched. Germline V gene lookup returns CDR1 SQVTM and CDR2 ANQGSEA. The CDR3 is made up of 16 amino acids. CDR3 nucleotides: TGCAGCGTGGACGGACAGGAAATTTCTTGGAACACTGAAGCTTTCTTT. Protein product: CSVDGQEISWNTEAFF.

The V gene is TRBV5-4, the J gene TRBJ2-7, with D tentatively TRBD1 (6 bases). The CDR3 covers 12 residues. CDR1 is SGHNT and CDR2 is YYREEE in the germline V gene (reference sequence). Trimming pared 3 bases from V and 5 bases from J, leaving 9 bases between. The CDR3 nucleotides are TGTGCCAGCAGCTCCAGGGGAAACGAGCAGTACTTC. Residues: CASSSRGNEQYF.

The rearrangement joins TRBV29-1 to TRBJ2-5, with 8 bases matching TRBD1. V shed 5 bases and J 5 bases; nucleotides not matched to a gene: 10. CDR3 length: 14 amino acids. Germline loops: CDR1 SQVTM, CDR2 ANQGSEA. This CDR3 reads CSVRGQGKVETQYF. The DNA of the CDR3 is TGCAGCGTTCGAGGACAGGGTAAAGTGGAGACCCAGTACTTC.

The gene calls are TRBV6-5 and TRBJ1-2, with 9 bases fitting TRBD1. Trimming at V came to 6 bases and at J to 6 bases, leaving 8 bases not matched to a gene. From germline, CDR1 is MNHEY and CDR2 SVGAGI. The CDR3 runs 14 residues. The CDR3 here is CASSTWTGDNGYTF. The CDR3 nucleotides are TGTGCCAGCAGCACCTGGACAGGGGATAATGGCTACACCTTC.

The chain combines TRBV6-6 with TRBJ2-5; perhaps TRBD2 as D (6 bases). This CDR3 contains 11 residues. Per the germline V gene, CDR1 is MNHNY and CDR2 is SVGAGI (reference sequence). Trimming took off 7 bases at V and 6 bases at J, with 9 bases between the two ends. CDR3 sequence reads: CASIGGQTQYF. CDR3 DNA sequence: TGTGCCAGCATAGGAGGGCAGACCCAGTACTTC.

The rearrangement links TRBV13 to TRBJ2-1; perhaps TRBD2 as D (7 bases). CDR1 is PRHDT and CDR2 is FYEKMQ in the germline V gene (reference sequence). CDR3 length equals 18 residues. The germline V and J ends were trimmed by 6 bases and 5 bases, with 26 bases remaining between them. This chain's CDR3 is CASSSRGGRYKSDNEQFF. CDR3 nucleotide sequence: TGTGCCAGCAGTTCGAGGGGGGGAAGGTACAAGTCGGACAATGAGCAGTTCTTC.